This is a list of T cell receptor beta chains from one sample in a study of CD8 T cells in ankylosing spondylitis. TCRdb re-called the 5' RACE reads with MiXCR, one entry per CDR3 protein. The sample holds fewer than 400,000 distinct CDR3 sequences; approximately 14% are singletons and the top ten take approximately 1%. The specimen sequenced was blood, either unsorted or a sorted T cell fraction (not recorded which). These receptors were obtained from a male donor with ankylosing spondylitis or in good health (not recorded which). Both conserved end residues are part of each CDR3. D genes are given only for firm matches. Not all rows give a size; the values are once, few, many and, for expanded clones, a class.

d_call j_call clone_size v_call cdr3_aa cdr3_nt
NA TRBJ2-1 few TRBV5-1 CASSSPRTGAYNEQFF TGCGCCAGCAGCTCCCCCCGGACTGGGGCCTACAATGAGCAGTTCTTC
NA TRBJ2-3 few TRBV15 CATSKPRGTDTQYF TGTGCCACCAGCAAACCCAGGGGCACAGATACGCAGTATTTT
NA TRBJ1-1 many TRBV27 CASSLWAGRNTEAFF TGTGCCAGCAGTTTATGGGCAGGTCGGAACACTGAAGCTTTCTTT
TRBD1 TRBJ1-5 NA TRBV5-5 CASSFFTGDSNQPQHF TGTGCCAGCAGCTTCTTCACAGGGGATAGCAATCAGCCCCAGCATTTT
TRBD1 TRBJ1-1 NA TRBV5-1 CASRTGALNTEAFF TGCGCCAGCCGCACAGGGGCCCTAAACACTGAAGCTTTCTTT
NA TRBJ2-7 NA TRBV6-1 CASSRTIGTTYEQYF TGTGCCAGCAGTCGTACGATAGGGACGACCTACGAGCAGTACTTC
NA TRBJ1-1 few TRBV20-1 CSARAGAEAFF TGCAGTGCTAGAGCAGGGGCTGAAGCTTTCTTT
NA TRBJ1-5 NA TRBV6-5 CASSYPGQRPTRENQPQHF TGTGCCAGCAGTTACCCCGGACAAAGGCCCACAAGGGAAAATCAGCCCCAGCATTTT
TRBD2 TRBJ2-1 NA TRBV20-1 CSAPRAGGPRSYNEQFF TGCAGTGCTCCCCGGGCGGGAGGGCCGCGATCCTACAATGAGCAGTTCTTC
NA TRBJ2-7 many TRBV5-1 CASSLAGVSSHEQYF TGCGCCAGCAGCTTGGCCGGAGTTAGCAGCCACGAGCAGTACTTC
NA TRBJ2-5 NA TRBV2 CASSAYSTKTQYF TGTGCCAGCAGTGCGTACTCCACAAAGACCCAGTACTTC
NA TRBJ1-2 many TRBV10-3 CAISESGVRRNYGYTF TGTGCCATCAGTGAGTCAGGAGTCAGGCGTAACTATGGCTACACCTTC
NA TRBJ2-2 NA TRBV5-1 CASSSVAGELFF TGCGCCAGCAGCTCGGTGGCCGGGGAGCTGTTTTTT
TRBD2 TRBJ2-1 NA TRBV7-9 CASSSRYRASGDNEQFF TGTGCCAGCAGCTCTCGCTACCGGGCTAGCGGCGACAATGAGCAGTTCTTC
NA TRBJ2-3 few TRBV9 CASSLIAYSTDTQYF TGTGCCAGCAGCCTAATCGCCTACAGTACAGATACGCAGTATTTT
NA TRBJ2-6 NA TRBV3-1 CASSQGGANVLTF TGTGCCAGCAGCCAGGGCGGGGCCAACGTCCTGACTTTC
TRBD1 TRBJ1-1 NA TRBV12-3/TRBV12-4 CASSLVGQGRTEAFF TGTGCCAGCAGTTTAGTCGGACAGGGGAGAACTGAAGCTTTCTTT
TRBD1 TRBJ1-6 many TRBV5-1 CASSFGQGDNSPLHF TGCGCCAGCAGCTTCGGACAGGGGGATAATTCACCCCTCCACTTT
TRBD1 TRBJ1-1 once TRBV29-1 CSGGGQYHTEAFF TGCAGCGGGGGGGGACAGTACCATACTGAAGCTTTCTTT
NA TRBJ1-5 few TRBV6-5 CASSWGRDQPQHF TGTGCCAGCAGTTGGGGCAGGGATCAGCCCCAGCATTTT
NA TRBJ2-7 NA TRBV20-1 CSASGIWSEQYF TGCAGTGCTAGCGGGATCTGGAGCGAGCAGTACTTC
TRBD1 TRBJ2-2 NA TRBV4-2 CASSQWDSGELFF TGTGCCAGCAGCCAATGGGACAGCGGGGAGCTGTTTTTT
NA TRBJ1-1 few TRBV20-1 CSARDRRGGREAFF TGCAGTGCTAGAGATAGGCGGGGAGGCAGGGAAGCTTTCTTT
NA TRBJ1-1 few TRBV5-1 CASSLLQIRNTEAFF TGCGCCAGCAGCTTGCTCCAGATAAGGAACACTGAAGCTTTCTTT
NA TRBJ2-7 many TRBV5-1 CASKNQPSSYEQYF TGCGCCAGCAAGAACCAGCCCAGCTCCTACGAGCAGTACTTC
NA TRBJ2-5 many TRBV29-1 CSAGPFGETQYF TGCAGCGCCGGGCCCTTTGGAGAGACCCAGTACTTC
NA TRBJ2-3 NA TRBV6-6 CASGDPTDTQYF TGTGCCAGCGGGGATCCCACAGATACGCAGTATTTT
TRBD2 TRBJ2-7 NA TRBV7-2 CASSLESSGHEQYF TGTGCCAGCAGCTTAGAATCTAGCGGGCACGAGCAGTACTTC
NA TRBJ2-3 few TRBV29-1 CSVDGFSTDTQYF TGCAGCGTTGACGGGTTTAGCACAGATACGCAGTATTTT
NA TRBJ2-2 many TRBV5-1 CASTPGDTGELFF TGCGCCAGCACCCCTGGGGACACCGGGGAGCTGTTTTTT
NA TRBJ1-1 few TRBV19 CASSHSGQKNTEAFF TGTGCCAGTAGTCATTCTGGACAGAAGAACACTGAAGCTTTCTTT
NA TRBJ2-3 many TRBV5-1 CASSLESASDTQYF TGCGCCAGCAGCTTGGAGAGTGCATCCGATACGCAGTATTTT
TRBD2 TRBJ2-5 NA TRBV9 CASSSGLAGFLGTQYF TGTGCCAGCAGCTCCGGACTAGCGGGCTTCCTAGGGACCCAGTACTTC
NA TRBJ2-1 few TRBV19 CASGQYNEQFF TGTGCCAGCGGACAGTACAATGAGCAGTTCTTC
NA TRBJ1-2 few TRBV6-5 CASSYAQHDGYTF TGTGCCAGCAGTTACGCACAGCACGATGGCTACACCTTC
TRBD2 TRBJ2-1 few TRBV5-1 CASSSDLAGDEQFF TGCGCCAGCAGCTCCGACTTAGCGGGAGATGAGCAGTTCTTC
TRBD1 TRBJ2-3 few TRBV29-1 CSVRTGGTDTQYF TGCAGCGTTCGGACAGGGGGGACAGATACGCAGTATTTT
TRBD1 TRBJ2-5 few TRBV12-3/TRBV12-4 CASSGQGLSQETQYF TGTGCCAGCAGTGGACAGGGGTTATCCCAAGAGACCCAGTACTTC
TRBD1 TRBJ1-1 NA TRBV19 CASSSGGVMKTEAFF TGTGCCAGTAGTTCAGGGGGAGTGATGAAGACTGAAGCTTTCTTT
NA TRBJ2-7 few TRBV5-1 CASSLDLWGVSYEQYF TGCGCCAGCAGCTTGGACCTATGGGGAGTCTCCTACGAGCAGTACTTC
NA TRBJ2-7 NA TRBV3-1 CASSPRTAHYEQYF TGTGCCAGCAGCCCACGGACAGCCCACTACGAGCAGTACTTC
NA TRBJ1-2 NA TRBV7-8 CASSLVAREYGYTF TGTGCCAGCAGCTTAGTGGCCAGGGAGTATGGCTACACCTTC
TRBD2 TRBJ2-2 many TRBV6-5 CASSHRSGKVAGELFF TGTGCCAGCAGTCACAGGAGCGGGAAAGTCGCCGGGGAGCTGTTTTTT
NA TRBJ2-5 few TRBV18 CASSPEMRTHVFETQYF TGTGCCAGCTCACCAGAAATGAGGACACACGTTTTCGAGACCCAGTACTTC
NA TRBJ2-3 few TRBV4-1 CASSTTGSRTDTQYF TGCGCCAGCAGCACTACAGGCTCAAGAACAGATACGCAGTATTTT
NA TRBJ1-2 many TRBV27 CASRQSRTEPYGYTF TGTGCCAGCAGACAATCTCGGACGGAGCCCTATGGCTACACCTTC
NA TRBJ1-6 NA TRBV19 CASSTGRRNSPLHF TGTGCCAGTAGTACGGGGCGGAGAAATTCACCCCTCCACTTT
NA TRBJ2-3 NA TRBV3-1 CATGTGGTDTQYF TGTGCCACCGGCACCGGGGGCACAGATACGCAGTATTTT
NA TRBJ1-1 many TRBV27 CASSLEVGRTEAFF TGTGCCAGCAGTTTAGAGGTTGGGAGGACTGAAGCTTTCTTT
NA TRBJ2-7 NA TRBV6-1 CASSPPGRVNYEQYF TGTGCCAGCAGCCCTCCGGGACGGGTCAACTACGAGCAGTACTTC
TRBD1 TRBJ2-7 few TRBV6-2/TRBV6-3 CASSPGTGGEYF TGTGCCAGCAGTCCCGGGACAGGGGGCGAGTACTTC
TRBD2 TRBJ2-3 few TRBV11-2 CASSLNPRLATSTDTQYF TGTGCCAGCAGCTTAAACCCCAGACTAGCTACTAGCACAGATACGCAGTATTTT
TRBD2 TRBJ2-2 NA TRBV20-1 CSAPGLADTGELFF TGCAGTGCTCCGGGACTAGCGGACACCGGGGAGCTGTTTTTT
TRBD2 TRBJ2-7 NA TRBV10-2 CASRGGSGSYEQYF TGCGCCAGCAGGGGGGGGAGCGGGAGCTACGAGCAGTACTTC
NA TRBJ1-2 NA TRBV12-3/TRBV12-4 CASSPHIVGYGYTF TGTGCCAGCAGCCCCCATATAGTCGGCTATGGCTACACCTTC